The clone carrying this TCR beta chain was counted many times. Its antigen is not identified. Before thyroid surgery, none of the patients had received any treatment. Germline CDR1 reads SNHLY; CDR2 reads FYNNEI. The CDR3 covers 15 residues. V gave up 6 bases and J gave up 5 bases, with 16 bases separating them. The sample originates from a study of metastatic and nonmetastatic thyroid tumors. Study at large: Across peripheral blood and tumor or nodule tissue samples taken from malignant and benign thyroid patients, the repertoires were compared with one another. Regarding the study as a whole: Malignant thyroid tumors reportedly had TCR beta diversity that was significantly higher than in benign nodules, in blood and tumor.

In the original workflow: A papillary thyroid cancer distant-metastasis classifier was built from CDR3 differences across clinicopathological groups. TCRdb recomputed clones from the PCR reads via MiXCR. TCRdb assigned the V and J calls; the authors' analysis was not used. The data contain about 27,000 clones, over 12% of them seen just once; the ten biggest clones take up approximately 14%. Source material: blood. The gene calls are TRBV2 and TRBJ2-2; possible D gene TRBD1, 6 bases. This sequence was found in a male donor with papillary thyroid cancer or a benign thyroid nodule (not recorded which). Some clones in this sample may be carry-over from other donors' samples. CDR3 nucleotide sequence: TGTGCCAGCAGCGAAATGAGGGGGAAAACCGGGGAGCTGTTTTTT. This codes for CASSEMRGKTGELFF.